Listed here are 7 T cell receptor beta chains from one sample, sequenced in a study of OX40 agonist ivuxolimab in advanced cancers. Profiling relied on immunoSEQ multiplex PCR, and the TCRdb table lists in-frame clones only, not all of them. This table has fewer than 70,000 clones, approximately 90% appearing once. The sample consisted of CD4+ or CD8+ T cells sorted from blood, taken in a trial of the OX40 agonist ivuxolimab. The receptors shown here come from an adult with an advanced solid tumor such as melanoma, head and neck, liver or kidney cancer.

CDR3 region: CASSIVHGLAGLYEQYF. In nucleotides, the CDR3 is TGTGCCAGTAGTATAGTGCACGGGCTAGCGGGCCTCTACGAGCAGTACTTC. The V and J genes are TRBV19 and TRBJ2-7; 8 bases fit TRBD2. Losses at the gene ends were 1 base for V and 3 bases for J; bases not matched to a gene: 11. The CDR3 has 17 amino acids. Germline lookup yields CDR1 LNHDA and CDR2 SQIVND (reference sequence).

The chain combines TRBV7-2 with TRBJ2-5; 7 bases align to TRBD2. Trimming at V came to 2 bases and at J to 5 bases, leaving 8 bases not matched to a gene. The CDR3 runs 15 residues. Looked up from germline, CDR1 is SGHTA and CDR2 is FQGNSA. The CDR3 sequence: CASSLTTGGWETQYF. CDR3 nucleotides: TGTGCCAGCAGCTTAACGACGGGAGGTTGGGAGACCCAGTACTTC.

The rearrangement joins TRBV11-2 to TRBJ2-7, with a possible D match to TRBD2 (5 bases). V was cut by 5 bases and J by 3 bases, with 11 bases left in between. Germline-derived CDR1 and CDR2 are SGHAT and FQNNGV. The CDR3 extends over 13 amino acids. CDR3 bases: TGTGCCAGCAGCGCGAACCGGGACTACGAGCAGTACTTC. Encoded protein: CASSANRDYEQYF.

The gene calls are TRBV21-1 and TRBJ2-3; the table's D call TRBD2 went unverified against the DNA. TRBV21-1 is termed a pseudogene. The CDR3 length is 20 residues. The CDR3 coding sequence is TGTGCCAGCAATTCCTTTGGTGAAGGGTATAGGAGCGGGAACACAGATACGCAGTATTTT. It encodes CASNSFGEGYRSGNTDTQYF.

This clone was picked up one time. The chain uses TRBV2 and TRBJ2-7; D unresolved. The CDR3 consists of 15 residues. Trimming pared 3 bases from V and 1 base from J, leaving 13 bases between. Germline CDR1 SNHLY, CDR2 FYNNEI. The CDR3 bases are TGTGCCAGCAGTGACCGGTCAGGCGGTTCCTACGAGCAGTACTTC. Amino acid sequence: CASSDRSGGSYEQYF.

The V gene is TRBV21-1, the J gene TRBJ2-7. TRBV21-1 constitutes a pseudogene. This CDR3 is built from 12 residues. CDR3: CASSKHHLEQYF. Here the CDR3 DNA reads TGTGCCAGCAGCAAACACCACCTCGAGCAGTACTTC.

This clone was counted once. J is TRBJ2-1 and V is TRBV7-9, with 8 bases matching TRBD2. V dropped 3 bases and J dropped 13; count of bases not matched to a gene: 8. The CDR3 runs to 13 residues. Germline CDR1 and CDR2: SEHNR and FQNEAQ (reference sequence). The CDR3 spells CASSFPGGRAQFF. Here the CDR3 DNA reads TGTGCCAGCAGCTTCCCGGGGGGGAGGGCCCAGTTCTTC.